A selection of T cell receptor beta chains follows, all from one sample in a study of control samples from healthy donors and cancer patients. Produced via immunoSEQ multiplex PCR; TCRdb's table is partial and in-frame only. Among over 110,000 clones, roughly nine tenths were seen once, and the ten largest hold approximately 8.6%. Sample: blood. These TCRs come from a woman between 25 and 40 years old in good health. The CDR3 runs from the conserved cysteine through the conserved F or W. Fields, in order: D gene, J gene, V gene, clone size, CDR3 protein, CDR3 DNA. The D gene is left open where the match is weak. Size values are once, few and many counts, or a class for expanded clones, and some rows have none.

D gene: -
J gene: TRBJ2-7
V gene: TRBV9
clone size: -
CDR3 protein: CASSPGGLWTYEQYF
CDR3 DNA: TGTGCCAGCAGCCCCGGGGGGCTTTGGACCTACGAGCAGTACTTC

D gene: TRBD1
J gene: TRBJ2-7
V gene: TRBV5-5
clone size: once
CDR3 protein: CASSPNRGDEQYF
CDR3 DNA: TGTGCCAGCAGCCCCAACAGGGGGGACGAGCAGTACTTC

D gene: TRBD2
J gene: TRBJ2-1
V gene: TRBV19
clone size: -
CDR3 protein: CASSPWTSGSYNEQFF
CDR3 DNA: TGTGCCAGTAGTCCCTGGACTAGCGGGAGCTACAATGAGCAGTTCTTC

D gene: TRBD1
J gene: TRBJ1-2
V gene: TRBV28
clone size: few
CDR3 protein: CASSTSQGAPDYTF
CDR3 DNA: TGTGCCAGCAGTACTTCACAGGGGGCGCCTGACTACACCTTC

D gene: -
J gene: TRBJ1-2
V gene: TRBV28
clone size: once
CDR3 protein: CASSLRETNYGYTF
CDR3 DNA: TGTGCCAGCAGTTTGCGGGAGACTAACTATGGCTACACCTTC

D gene: -
J gene: TRBJ1-1
V gene: TRBV25-1
clone size: -
CDR3 protein: CASSEYVNTEAFF
CDR3 DNA: TGTGCCAGCAGTGAATATGTGAACACTGAAGCTTTCTTT

D gene: -
J gene: TRBJ2-1
V gene: TRBV15
clone size: -
CDR3 protein: CATSTGAGVEQFF
CDR3 DNA: TGTGCCACCAGCACAGGCGCGGGCGTTGAGCAGTTCTTC

D gene: TRBD2
J gene: TRBJ2-7
V gene: TRBV5-1
clone size: -
CDR3 protein: CASSLGASGLNEQYF
CDR3 DNA: TGCGCCAGCAGCTTGGGGGCTAGCGGTTTGAACGAGCAGTACTTC

D gene: -
J gene: TRBJ2-3
V gene: TRBV28
clone size: -
CDR3 protein: CASSGNPGEAADTQYF
CDR3 DNA: TGTGCCAGCAGTGGAAACCCGGGAGAGGCGGCAGATACGCAGTATTTT

D gene: TRBD2
J gene: TRBJ2-3
V gene: TRBV5-1
clone size: -
CDR3 protein: CASSGSGREADTQYF
CDR3 DNA: TGCGCCAGCAGCGGTAGCGGGAGGGAGGCAGATACGCAGTATTTT

D gene: -
J gene: TRBJ1-5
V gene: TRBV28
clone size: -
CDR3 protein: CASSLQGGNQPQHF
CDR3 DNA: TGTGCCAGCAGTCTACAGGGCGGGAATCAGCCCCAGCATTTT

D gene: -
J gene: TRBJ2-1
V gene: TRBV11-2
clone size: -
CDR3 protein: CASSSLGGEQFF
CDR3 DNA: TGTGCCAGCAGCTCCCTAGGGGGGGAGCAGTTCTTC

D gene: -
J gene: TRBJ2-6
V gene: TRBV30
clone size: -
CDR3 protein: CAWTPDSGANVLTF
CDR3 DNA: TGTGCCTGGACCCCGGACTCTGGGGCCAACGTCCTGACTTTC

D gene: -
J gene: TRBJ1-1
V gene: TRBV2
clone size: -
CDR3 protein: CASSPDRIAEAFF
CDR3 DNA: TGTGCCAGCAGTCCTGACAGGATTGCTGAAGCTTTCTTT

D gene: -
J gene: TRBJ1-5
V gene: TRBV1
clone size: -
CDR3 protein: CTSSHNGNQPQHF
CDR3 DNA: TGCACCAGCAGCCATAATGGGAATCAGCCCCAGCATTTT

D gene: -
J gene: TRBJ1-4
V gene: TRBV19
clone size: -
CDR3 protein: CASSMASTTNEKLFF
CDR3 DNA: TGTGCCAGTAGTATGGCCAGCACAACTAATGAAAAACTGTTTTTT

D gene: -
J gene: TRBJ1-1
V gene: TRBV12-3/TRBV12-4
clone size: -
CDR3 protein: CASSFALNTEAFF
CDR3 DNA: TGTGCCAGCAGTTTTGCCCTAAACACTGAAGCTTTCTTT

D gene: TRBD1
J gene: TRBJ1-2
V gene: TRBV27
clone size: -
CDR3 protein: CASSLSWQGAAYGYTF
CDR3 DNA: TGTGCCAGCAGTTTATCGTGGCAGGGGGCAGCCTATGGCTACACCTTC

D gene: TRBD1
J gene: TRBJ2-7
V gene: TRBV28
clone size: -
CDR3 protein: CASTLGQGIIYEQYF
CDR3 DNA: TGTGCCAGCACCCTGGGACAGGGGATCATCTACGAGCAGTACTTC

D gene: -
J gene: TRBJ2-5
V gene: TRBV5-1
clone size: -
CDR3 protein: CASSLERTAETQYF
CDR3 DNA: TGCGCCAGCAGCTTGGAGCGGACAGCAGAGACCCAGTACTTC

D gene: -
J gene: TRBJ1-1
V gene: TRBV19
clone size: -
CDR3 protein: CASSIRGGSTEAFF
CDR3 DNA: TGTGCCAGTAGTATCAGGGGAGGGAGCACTGAAGCTTTCTTT

D gene: -
J gene: TRBJ2-4
V gene: TRBV18
clone size: -
CDR3 protein: CASSPGALGTAKNIQYF
CDR3 DNA: TGTGCCAGCTCACCAGGAGCCCTGGGAACAGCCAAAAACATTCAGTACTTC

D gene: -
J gene: TRBJ2-7
V gene: TRBV25-1
clone size: -
CDR3 protein: CASSDYLYEQYF
CDR3 DNA: TGTGCCAGCAGTGATTACCTATACGAGCAGTACTTC

D gene: -
J gene: TRBJ2-5
V gene: TRBV18
clone size: -
CDR3 protein: CASSPPSSQETQYF
CDR3 DNA: TGTGCCAGCTCACCACCCAGCAGTCAAGAGACCCAGTACTTC

D gene: -
J gene: TRBJ2-3
V gene: TRBV5-8
clone size: -
CDR3 protein: CASNNVLGGTDTQYF
CDR3 DNA: TGTGCCAGCAACAACGTCTTGGGCGGCACAGATACGCAGTATTTT

D gene: TRBD1
J gene: TRBJ1-2
V gene: TRBV19
clone size: -
CDR3 protein: CASSTDRGQGGYTF
CDR3 DNA: TGTGCCAGTAGTACGGACAGGGGCCAGGGGGGCTACACCTTC

D gene: -
J gene: TRBJ2-7
V gene: TRBV11-2
clone size: -
CDR3 protein: CASVGPSSYEQYF
CDR3 DNA: TGTGCCAGCGTCGGCCCCAGCTCCTACGAGCAGTACTTC